The entry that follows covers one TCR beta chain sequence. Assay used: immunoSEQ multiplex PCR; TCRdb lists only in-frame clones, some missing. Of fewer than 250,000 clones in the sample, roughly nine tenths were seen once. The entry originates in a study of blood T cell repertoires in COVID-19. The V and J ends lost 7 bases and 0 bases, in that order; junction bases with no gene match: 0. This CDR3 region has 13 residues. Germline V gene lookup returns CDR1 SGDLS and CDR2 YYNGEE. The chain joins TRBV9 to TRBJ1-1; 10 positions match TRBD1. Sequencing input: peripheral blood. This clonotype originated in a woman in her 70s with acute or convalescent COVID-19. Written as DNA, the CDR3 is TGTGCCAGCGGGACAGGGGTGAACACTGAAGCTTTCTTT. Encoded protein: CASGTGVNTEAFF.